One and the same sample provided the 24 T cell receptor beta chains below, sequenced in a study of response to subunit inactivated influenza vaccine (dated by TCRdb to the late 2010s). Library preparation was by RT-PCR. TCRdb names Illumina HiSeq 2500 as the instrument used. The public reads were quality trimmed at Q25 with fastp and then assembled into clones with MiXCR by TCRdb, keeping productive beta chains. Identical CDR3 proteins give one entry, which carries the most common genes and DNA. For this sample there are roughly 500,000 distinct CDR3 sequences; approximately 22% appear just once. The ten largest make up 2.8% of the sample. The same sample was also used in a study of T cells expressing NK-cell markers. The second investigation adds: TCR beta cDNA libraries were prepared using 5'RACE template switching, which introduced a universal primer site and unique molecular identifiers.

The specimen was CD4+ T cells sorted from PBMCs, collected 12 days after vaccination. The receptors were gathered from a man aged 50-60 years who received an inactivated influenza vaccine. Donor details come from another sample of the same person, matched by shared clones.

This clonotype was recorded a few times. The chain is built from TRBV5-1 and TRBJ2-1; 9 bases agree with TRBD1. In germline, CDR1 is SGHRS, CDR2 YFSETQ. This CDR3 is built from 19 residues. Trimming at V came to 4 bases and at J to 7 bases, leaving 21 bases not matched to a gene. The CDR3 region has the DNA TGCGCCAGCAGCAGAACCGGGACAGGGATGGCTTATGGGGAAAATGAGCAGTTCTTC. Its protein product is CASSRTGTGMAYGENEQFF. Looking up the rest from reference TRBV5-1 and TRBJ2-1 gives the full variable domain: KAGVTQTPRYLIKTRGQQVTLSCSPISGHRSVSWYQQTPGQGLQFLFEYFSETQRNKGNFPGRFSGRQFSNSRSEMNVSTLELGDSALYLCASSRTGTGMAYGENEQFFGPGTRLTVL.

This clonotype came up a few times. V gene TRBV5-1 combines with J gene TRBJ2-1; 11 bases map to TRBD2. The CDR3 is 17 residues long. The J segment lost 5 bases and the V segment lost 4 bases, leaving 11 bases of the junction unmatched. The germline CDR1 and CDR2 sequences are SGHRS and YFSETQ. The CDR3 DNA is TGCGCCAGCAGCCCTACCCCGACTAGCGGGGTAGACAATGAGCAGTTCTTC. It yields the protein CASSPTPTSGVDNEQFF. The full variable domain, its missing parts supplied by reference TRBV5-1 and TRBJ2-1, is KAGVTQTPRYLIKTRGQQVTLSCSPISGHRSVSWYQQTPGQGLQFLFEYFSETQRNKGNFPGRFSGRQFSNSRSEMNVSTLELGDSALYLCASSPTPTSGVDNEQFFGPGTRLTVL.

The chain joins TRBV20-1 to TRBJ2-5; no reliable D call. V dropped 3 bases and J dropped 2 bases, with 16 bases sitting between them. The germline gives CDR1 DFQATT, CDR2 SNEGSKA (reference sequence). The CDR3 has 15 residues. Written as DNA, the CDR3 is TGCAGTGCTAGGGGATCACTAAACAAACAAGAGACCCAGTACTTC. Its protein product is CSARGSLNKQETQYF.

This clonotype has just a few counts. The rearrangement links TRBV11-2 to TRBJ2-5; the D gene is possibly TRBD1 (5 bases). This CDR3 is built from 13 residues. V was trimmed by 3 bases and J by 1 base, leaving 6 bases between them. Germline loops: CDR1 SGHAT, CDR2 FQNNGV. As DNA, the CDR3 is TGTGCCAGCAGCTTCACAGGCCAAGAGACCCAGTACTTC. Its protein is CASSFTGQETQYF.

This clonotype was counted a few times. The chain couples TRBV20-1 to TRBJ2-3; 14 bases agree with TRBD2. V dropped 5 bases and J dropped 5; count of bases not matched to a gene: 6. CDR3 length equals 15 residues. Germline CDR1 is DFQATT and CDR2 is SNEGSKA (reference sequence). The CDR3 sequence: CSASTSGRALDTQYF. The CDR3 DNA follows: TGCAGTGCTTCGACTAGCGGGAGGGCCTTAGATACGCAGTATTTT.

This rearrangement joins TRBV20-1 to TRBJ2-4, with a tentative D call TRBD1 (5 bases). The CDR3 extends over 12 amino acids. V lost 5 bases, J lost 4 bases, and 9 bases lay in between. Germline V gene lookup returns CDR1 DFQATT and CDR2 SNEGSKA (reference sequence). The DNA of the CDR3 is TGCAGTGCTTTAACAGGAAAAAACATTCAGTACTTC. Its protein is CSALTGKNIQYF.

This clonotype was found a few times. V and J are TRBV6-5 and TRBJ2-1, with D perhaps matching TRBD2 (5 bases). The CDR3 runs 16 residues. Between the trimmed V and J ends, which lost 2 bases and 2 bases, there was a span of 13 bases. Germline V gives CDR1 MNHEY, CDR2 SVGAGI. The CDR3 loop is CASSYGISGAYNEQFF. CDR3 nucleotide sequence: TGTGCCAGCAGTTACGGGATCAGCGGCGCCTACAATGAGCAGTTCTTC.

The chain employs TRBV20-1 and TRBJ1-1, with a tentative D call TRBD1 (6 bases). From germline, CDR1 is DFQATT and CDR2 SNEGSKA (reference sequence). The germline V and J ends were trimmed by 2 bases and 1 base, with 14 bases remaining between them. The CDR3 consists of 15 residues. CDR3 protein: CSARSQGYRNTEAFF. The CDR3 region has the DNA TGCAGTGCTAGATCACAGGGTTACAGGAACACTGAAGCTTTCTTT.

This chain uses TRBV10-3 with TRBJ2-7, with D maybe TRBD2 (6 bases). The CDR3 totals 14 residues. Trimming left V 4 bases short and J 1 base short, with 11 bases between. Germline-derived CDR1 and CDR2 are ENHRY and SYGVKD. Written as DNA, the CDR3 is TGTGCCATCAGTGCGACTAGTGGGTCCTACGAGCAGTACTTC. Its protein product is CAISATSGSYEQYF.

The DNA for the CDR3 is TGCAGTGCTAGAGATTCCGGCCTTCAGCCCCAGCATTTT. Amino acid sequence: CSARDSGLQPQHF. The chain couples TRBV20-1 to TRBJ1-5; unclear D gene. Germline CDR1 is DFQATT and CDR2 is SNEGSKA (reference sequence). The CDR3 contains 13 residues. The V end lost 0 bases, the J end lost 6 bases, and 9 bases lay between the germline ends.

In its sample, this clonotype was seen a few times. The chain is built from TRBV4-3 and TRBJ2-3, with D possibly being TRBD2 (6 bases). The germline V and J ends were trimmed by 5 bases and 4 bases, with 16 bases remaining between them. CDR1 LGHNA and CDR2 YSLEER come from the germline V gene. The CDR3 has 15 amino acids. CDR3 in amino acids: CASSSMTSSSDTQYF. The DNA for the CDR3 is TGCGCCAGCAGCTCAATGACTAGTTCCTCAGATACGCAGTATTTT.

This chain uses TRBV20-1 with TRBJ2-7; weak D call: TRBD2 (6 bases). Deletions cut 6 bases from V and 2 bases from J, with 14 bases between. Germline V gene sequence: CDR1 DFQATT, CDR2 SNEGSKA (reference sequence). The CDR3 extends over 13 amino acids. CDR3 in amino acids: CSANRDSPYEQYF. CDR3 nucleotide sequence: TGCAGTGCCAACCGGGACTCCCCCTACGAGCAGTACTTC.

The chain uses TRBV20-1 and TRBJ1-1, with D perhaps TRBD1 (6 bases). The CDR3 runs to 13 residues. Germline CDR1 reads DFQATT; CDR2 reads SNEGSKA (reference sequence). The germline V and J ends were trimmed by 3 bases and 4 bases, with 12 bases remaining between them. The CDR3 DNA sequence: TGCAGTGCTAGGAGCCTGACAGGCACTGAAGCTTTCTTT. Protein: CSARSLTGTEAFF.

The gene calls are TRBV5-1 and TRBJ2-3; D gene ambiguous. There are 15 residues in the CDR3. With 2 bases removed from V and 1 base from J, the gap between germline ends came to 11 bases. Germline V CDR1 and CDR2: SGHRS, YFSETQ. The chain's CDR3 is CASSFGPLGTDTQYF. The CDR3 bases are TGCGCCAGCAGCTTTGGACCGCTGGGCACAGATACGCAGTATTTT.

This clonotype was detected a few times. The chain links TRBV7-8 to TRBJ1-5, with D uncertain. V lost 1 base to trimming and J lost 3 bases, with 13 bases between them. The length of the CDR3 is 16 residues. Germline CDR1 reads SGHVS; CDR2 reads FQNEAQ. For the CDR3, the DNA is TGTGCCAGCAGCTTAGAAGCCAGGCCTCACAATCAGCCCCAGCATTTT. Amino acid sequence: CASSLEARPHNQPQHF. Complete variable domain (other parts from reference TRBV7-8 and TRBJ1-5): GAGVSQSPRYKVAKRGQDVALRCDPISGHVSLFWYQQALGQGPEFLTYFQNEAQLDKSGLPSDRFFAERPEGSVSTLKIQRTQQEDSAVYLCASSLEARPHNQPQHFGDGTRLSIL.

The rearrangement uses TRBV24-1 and TRBJ2-2; no clear D gene. From germline, CDR1 is KGHDR and CDR2 SFDVKD. Trimming removed 6 bases from V and 0 bases from J, with 7 bases in between. The CDR3 loop spans 14 amino acids. The DNA for the CDR3 is TGTGCCACCAGTACAACTACGAACACCGGGGAGCTGTTTTTT. Its translation is CATSTTTNTGELFF.

The chain recombines TRBV20-1 with TRBJ1-1; D is possibly TRBD1 (6 bases). Germline CDR1 reads DFQATT; CDR2 reads SNEGSKA (reference sequence). The V end was cut by 5 bases, the J end by 0 bases, with 13 bases between. The CDR3 sequence is 14 residues long. CDR3: CSAYRGQMNTEAFF. Written as DNA, the CDR3 is TGCAGTGCTTATAGGGGACAAATGAACACTGAAGCTTTCTTT.

Here the CDR3 DNA reads TGCGCCAGCAGCTTGTATGCCAGGACAGATACGCAGTATTTT. Protein product: CASSLYARTDTQYF. The chain couples TRBV5-1 to TRBJ2-3; D remains unclear. V lost 1 base to trimming and J lost 3 bases, with 9 bases between them. There are 14 residues in the CDR3. Germline V gene lookup returns CDR1 SGHRS and CDR2 YFSETQ.

This clonotype was detected only a few times. The chain employs TRBV20-1 and TRBJ2-5; 12 bases fit TRBD2. The germline gives CDR1 DFQATT, CDR2 SNEGSKA (reference sequence). Trimming cost V 8 bases and J 3 bases; bases outside gene matches: 4. This CDR3 has 13 amino acids. CDR3 sequence (DNA): TGCAGTTACCGGACTAGCGGGAAAGAGACCCAGTACTTC. As protein: CSYRTSGKETQYF.

Concerning this clonotype: A read error may account for a junction end that differs from germline. This sequence joins TRBV5-1 and TRBJ2-5; weak D call: TRBD2 (5 bases). The CDR3 totals 14 residues. Germline V gene lookup returns CDR1 SGHRS and CDR2 YFSETQ. The CDR3 reads CANSLGELGETQYF. In nucleotides, the CDR3 is TGCGCCAACAGCTTGGGAGAACTTGGGGAGACCCAGTACTTC.

This clonotype occurred a few times. The rearrangement joins TRBV28 to TRBJ2-1; maybe TRBD1 (6 bases). The length of the CDR3 is 15 residues. V was cut by 10 bases and J by 8 bases, with 24 bases left in between. The germline gives CDR1 MDHEN, CDR2 SYDVKM. Written as DNA, the CDR3 is TGTGCCACCAGATTAACAGGGACCCCCCACGATGAGCAGTTCTTC. Amino acids: CATRLTGTPHDEQFF.

V usage is TRBV10-3 and J usage is TRBJ1-2; the D is unclear. The V gene's germline CDR1 is ENHRY and CDR2 SYGVKD. V lost 5 bases, J lost 4 bases, and 8 bases lay in between. The CDR3 extends over 12 amino acids. The CDR3 DNA reads TGTGCCATCAGTCCCGGAACCTATGGCTACACCTTC. Its protein product is CAISPGTYGYTF.

This rearrangement joins TRBV10-3 to TRBJ1-1, with D unclear. Trimming took off 6 bases at V and 2 bases at J, with 10 bases between the two ends. The CDR3 sequence is 13 residues long. Germline CDR1 reads ENHRY; CDR2 reads SYGVKD. The CDR3 loop is CAISPRENTEAFF. As DNA, the CDR3 is TGTGCCATCAGCCCTCGGGAAAACACTGAAGCTTTCTTT.

This clonotype was detected a few times. The chain couples TRBV12-3 or TRBV12-4 to TRBJ2-1; no clear D. The V end lost 2 bases, the J end lost 3 bases, and 8 bases lay between the germline ends. The CDR3 totals 14 residues. Here the CDR3 DNA reads TGTGCCAGCAGTTTATACCTAGTCTACAATGAGCAGTTCTTC. It specifies CASSLYLVYNEQFF.